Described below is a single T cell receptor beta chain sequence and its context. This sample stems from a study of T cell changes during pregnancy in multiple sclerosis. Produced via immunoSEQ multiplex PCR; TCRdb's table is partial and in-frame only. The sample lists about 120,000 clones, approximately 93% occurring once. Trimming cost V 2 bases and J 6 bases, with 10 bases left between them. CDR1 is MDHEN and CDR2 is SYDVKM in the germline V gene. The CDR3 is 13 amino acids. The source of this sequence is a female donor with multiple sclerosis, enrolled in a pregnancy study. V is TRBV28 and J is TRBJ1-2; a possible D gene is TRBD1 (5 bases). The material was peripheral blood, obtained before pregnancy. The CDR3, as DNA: TGTGCCAGCAGTTTACAGGGAGGGCATGGCTACACCTTC. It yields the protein CASSLQGGHGYTF.